A selection of T cell receptor beta chains follows, all from one sample in a study of identifying expanded T cells in peripheral blood. TCRdb keeps only in-frame clones here, not all; method: immunoSEQ multiplex PCR. Of around 99,000 clones in the sample, roughly 90% are singletons; the top ten hold 8.4%. The sample taken for sequencing was blood. The receptor set was obtained from a person between 18 and 75 years old in good health. CDR3s include the opening cysteine and the closing phenylalanine or tryptophan. D genes are given only for firm matches. Only some rows state a clone size, as once, few, many or a class for expanded clones.

abundance: .; v_gene: TRBV9; j_gene: TRBJ1-1; d_gene: .; CDR3nt: TGTGCCAGCAGCCCCCAGGGAGAGGGCAACACTGAAGCTTTCTTT; CDR3aa: CASSPQGEGNTEAFF
abundance: .; v_gene: TRBV11-2; j_gene: TRBJ1-3; d_gene: .; CDR3nt: TGTGCCAGCAGCTCCCACCAGAGCCACTCTGGAAACACCATATATTTT; CDR3aa: CASSSHQSHSGNTIYF
abundance: .; v_gene: TRBV5-1; j_gene: TRBJ2-7; d_gene: TRBD1; CDR3nt: TGCGCCAGCAGCATTAGACAGGGGCACGAGCAGTACTTC; CDR3aa: CASSIRQGHEQYF
abundance: once; v_gene: TRBV6-7; j_gene: TRBJ2-4; d_gene: .; CDR3nt: TGTGCCAGCAGCAACCGGGTTCTTCAAAACATTCAGTACTTC; CDR3aa: CASSNRVLQNIQYF
abundance: .; v_gene: TRBV7-2; j_gene: TRBJ2-1; d_gene: .; CDR3nt: TGTGCCAGCAGCTTATTCGCCTCCTACAATGAGCAGTTCTTC; CDR3aa: CASSLFASYNEQFF
abundance: .; v_gene: TRBV7-2; j_gene: TRBJ2-3; d_gene: .; CDR3nt: TGTGCCAGCAGCCTACTCAGGGGGGCCGGGCCAGATACGCAGTATTTT; CDR3aa: CASSLLRGAGPDTQYF
abundance: .; v_gene: TRBV27; j_gene: TRBJ1-3; d_gene: .; CDR3nt: TGTGCCAGCAGTTTATCGGGGGGGGGAAACACCATATATTTT; CDR3aa: CASSLSGGGNTIYF
abundance: .; v_gene: TRBV6-5; j_gene: TRBJ2-1; d_gene: .; CDR3nt: TGTGCCAGCACGACCGGAGAGGCAAGTAATGAGCAGTTCTTC; CDR3aa: CASTTGEASNEQFF
abundance: .; v_gene: TRBV4-3; j_gene: TRBJ2-5; d_gene: .; CDR3nt: TGCGCCAGCAGCCAACAAATTCCCTCGGAGACCCAGTACTTC; CDR3aa: CASSQQIPSETQYF
abundance: .; v_gene: TRBV23-1; j_gene: TRBJ2-7; d_gene: .; CDR3nt: TGCGCCAGCAGCCAAGGGTCGGTCTCCTACGAGCAGTACTTC; CDR3aa: CASSQGSVSYEQYF
abundance: .; v_gene: TRBV11-2; j_gene: TRBJ2-7; d_gene: TRBD2; CDR3nt: TGTGCCAGCAGAAAACTAGCGGGAGATTACTACGAGCAGTACTTC; CDR3aa: CASRKLAGDYYEQYF
abundance: .; v_gene: TRBV7-2; j_gene: TRBJ1-6; d_gene: .; CDR3nt: TGTGCCAGCAGCTCCTCGCGTCGGGCTACTCTAAATAATTCACCCCTCCACTTT; CDR3aa: CASSSSRRATLNNSPLHF
abundance: .; v_gene: TRBV19; j_gene: TRBJ2-4; d_gene: TRBD1; CDR3nt: TGTGCCAGTAGTAGGGACAGGCTAGCCAAAAACATTCAGTACTTC; CDR3aa: CASSRDRLAKNIQYF
abundance: .; v_gene: TRBV6-6; j_gene: TRBJ2-7; d_gene: .; CDR3nt: TGTGCCAGCAGTTACCGTCACAGGGGAGGGTACGAGCAGTACTTC; CDR3aa: CASSYRHRGGYEQYF
abundance: .; v_gene: TRBV11-3; j_gene: TRBJ1-1; d_gene: .; CDR3nt: TGTGCCAGCAGCTTAGGGCCAGGGCATATGAACACTGAAGCTTTCTTT; CDR3aa: CASSLGPGHMNTEAFF
abundance: .; v_gene: TRBV9; j_gene: TRBJ2-6; d_gene: .; CDR3nt: TGTGCCAGCAGCTCAATCCTCTCTGGGGCCAACGTCCTGACTTTC; CDR3aa: CASSSILSGANVLTF
abundance: .; v_gene: TRBV4-3; j_gene: TRBJ1-3; d_gene: .; CDR3nt: TGCGCCAGCAGCCCCGGCACAGGGTACTCTGGAAACACCATATATTTT; CDR3aa: CASSPGTGYSGNTIYF
abundance: once; v_gene: TRBV19; j_gene: TRBJ2-1; d_gene: TRBD2; CDR3nt: TGTGCCAGTAGTCGTCGACTAGCGGGAGGGCCCTTCACGGACAATGAGCAGTTCTTC; CDR3aa: CASSRRLAGGPFTDNEQFF
abundance: .; v_gene: TRBV9; j_gene: TRBJ2-7; d_gene: TRBD1; CDR3nt: TGTGCCAGCAACCCAGACAGGGGCTCCTACGAGCAGTACTTC; CDR3aa: CASNPDRGSYEQYF
abundance: .; v_gene: TRBV11-2; j_gene: TRBJ1-5; d_gene: .; CDR3nt: TGTGCCAGCAGCCCCCGGGATCCTCATCAGCCCCAGCATTTT; CDR3aa: CASSPRDPHQPQHF
abundance: .; v_gene: TRBV4-1; j_gene: TRBJ2-7; d_gene: TRBD2; CDR3nt: TGCGCCAGCAGCCAAGATCTGGGACTAGCGGGGTTCGAGCAGTACTTC; CDR3aa: CASSQDLGLAGFEQYF